The 17 T cell receptor beta chains in this list originate from one sample, sequenced in a study of OX40 agonist ivuxolimab in advanced cancers. This table comes from immunoSEQ multiplex PCR, and its TCRdb copy is limited to in-frame clones, with some not included. The data show 65,000 or so clones, over 90% seen once. The sequences come from CD4+ or CD8+ T cells sorted from blood, collected in a trial of the OX40 agonist ivuxolimab. The receptors derive from an adult with an advanced solid tumor such as melanoma, head and neck, liver or kidney cancer.

J is TRBJ2-1 and V is TRBV11-2; 11 nucleotides align to TRBD2. Germline V lookup: CDR1 SGHAT, CDR2 FQNNGV. The J segment lost 4 bases and the V segment lost 1 base, leaving 6 bases of the junction unmatched. This CDR3 has 17 residues. The CDR3 sequence: CASSLAPSGGPYNEQFF. CDR3 DNA sequence: TGTGCCAGCAGCTTAGCCCCTAGCGGGGGGCCGTACAATGAGCAGTTCTTC.

This clone was picked up one time. The rearrangement joins TRBV7-3 to TRBJ2-5; D might be TRBD2 (5 bases). The CDR3 runs to 15 residues. V was cut by 5 bases and J by 4 bases, with 17 bases left in between. The germline CDR1 and CDR2 sequences are SGHTA and FQGTGA. The CDR3 loop is CASSLSPGVAETQYF. CDR3 DNA: TGTGCCAGCAGCCTAAGTCCCGGGGTAGCAGAGACCCAGTACTTC.

Here the CDR3 reads CASRYSGLTYNEQFF. CDR3 nucleotides: TGTGCCAGCAGGTACAGCGGTTTGACGTACAATGAGCAGTTCTTC. The chain has TRBV7-9 and TRBJ2-1, with a tentative D call TRBD2 (5 bases). The V end was cut by 6 bases, the J end by 4 bases, with 16 bases between. The germline V gene has CDR1 SEHNR and CDR2 FQNEAQ (reference sequence). The CDR3 spans 15 residues.

The V and J genes are TRBV5-4 and TRBJ2-2; perhaps D is TRBD1 or TRBD2 (5 bases each). CDR1 SGHNT and CDR2 YYREEE come from the germline V gene (reference sequence). V lost 4 bases and J 0 bases, leaving 16 bases between the germline ends. The CDR3 is made up of 17 amino acids. In DNA, the CDR3 is TGTGCCAGCAGCCCCTTGAATTTGGGACCGAACACCGGGGAGCTGTTTTTT. It yields the protein CASSPLNLGPNTGELFF.

The chain uses TRBV6-6 and TRBJ2-5; D ambiguous. Germline V lookup: CDR1 MNHNY, CDR2 SVGAGI (reference sequence). The CDR3 consists of 12 residues. The V and J ends lost 6 bases and 5 bases respectively, with 10 bases between them. The DNA of the CDR3 is TGTGCCAGCAGCATGCGAAGGGAGACCCAGTACTTC. Its translation is CASSMRRETQYF.

The rearrangement joins TRBV27 to TRBJ2-3; a weak D match, TRBD2 (5 bases). The CDR3 totals 17 residues. Germline assignment: CDR1 MNHEY and CDR2 SMNVEV (reference sequence). With 0 bases removed from V and 1 base from J, the gap between germline ends came to 14 bases. The CDR3 spells CASSLSTRIGGTDTQYF. CDR3 nucleotide sequence: TGTGCCAGCAGTTTATCGACGAGGATCGGGGGCACAGATACGCAGTATTTT.

This rearrangement joins TRBV7-9 to TRBJ1-2; D remains ambiguous. CDR3 length: 13 amino acids. V dropped 1 base and J dropped 2 bases, with 5 bases sitting between them. In germline, CDR1 is SEHNR, CDR2 FQNEAQ (reference sequence). CDR3 DNA: TGTGCCAGCAGCTTAGGGGAGAACTATGGCTACACCTTC. Translated, it gives CASSLGENYGYTF.

This sequence joins TRBV2 and TRBJ2-2, with 12 bases aligning to TRBD2. Looked up from germline, CDR1 is SNHLY and CDR2 is FYNNEI. J was trimmed by 3 bases and V by 5 bases; bases with no gene match: 4. The CDR3 is 16 residues long. CDR3 protein: CASSPGTSGYTGELFF. For the CDR3, the DNA is TGTGCCAGCAGTCCCGGGACTAGCGGGTACACCGGGGAGCTGTTTTTT.

The V call is TRBV19, the J call TRBJ2-2, with 13 bases lining up with TRBD2. The CDR3 contains 19 residues. Looked up from germline, CDR1 is LNHDA and CDR2 is SQIVND (reference sequence). V shed 0 bases and J 7 bases; nucleotides not matched to a gene: 11. CDR3 in amino acids: CASSIEPRGLAGARGELFF. CDR3 nucleotide sequence: TGTGCCAGTAGTATAGAACCCCGAGGACTAGCGGGAGCCCGCGGGGAGCTGTTTTTT.

The rearrangement uses TRBV7-2 and TRBJ2-7; 7 positions agree with TRBD1. Germline V CDR1 and CDR2: SGHTA, FQGNSA. This CDR3 spans 13 amino acids. V shed 2 bases, J shed 4 bases, and the junction held 2 bases outside the gene matches. The CDR3 loop is CASSLLQGYEQYF. DNA for the CDR3: TGTGCCAGCAGCTTATTACAGGGGTACGAGCAGTACTTC.

The chain is built from TRBV2 and TRBJ1-4; weak D call: TRBD1 (6 bases). V was cut by 4 bases and J by 8 bases, with 17 bases left in between. The V gene's germline CDR1 is SNHLY and CDR2 FYNNEI. CDR3 size: 15 residues. The CDR3 here is CASSGGAQGLEKLFF. The CDR3 coding sequence is TGTGCCAGCAGTGGGGGGGCACAGGGATTGGAAAAACTGTTTTTT. Drawing the rest from reference TRBV2 and TRBJ1-4, the complete variable domain is EPEVTQTPSHQVTQMGQEVILRCVPISNHLYFYWYRQILGQKVEFLVSFYNNEISEKSEIFDDQFSVERPDGSNFTLKIRSTKLEDSAMYFCASSGGAQGLEKLFFGSGTQLSVL.

J is TRBJ2-3 and V is TRBV18; D is possibly TRBD1 or TRBD2 (5 bases each). CDR1 KGHSH and CDR2 LQKENI come from the germline V gene. V was shortened by 2 bases and J by 1 base, with 10 bases between the two germline ends. There are 15 residues in the CDR3. The CDR3 DNA is TGTGCCAGCTCACCAGGATGGGACGGCACAGATACGCAGTATTTT. Its translation is CASSPGWDGTDTQYF.

The genes are TRBV7-2 and TRBJ2-1; D gene uncertain. V lost 1 base to trimming and J lost 8 bases, with 15 bases between them. Looked up from germline, CDR1 is SGHTA and CDR2 is FQGNSA. CDR3 length equals 15 residues. The DNA of the CDR3 is TGTGCCAGCAGCTTAGTTGAGAGTCTCGCGGATGAGCAGTTCTTC. Its protein is CASSLVESLADEQFF.

In regard to this clone: This same CDR3 is encoded by further DNA sequences in the sample. The rearrangement joins TRBV4-1 to TRBJ2-7; D gene ambiguous. V shed 1 base and J shed 7 bases, with 14 bases lying between them. This CDR3 has 14 amino acids. The germline CDR1 and CDR2 sequences are MGHRA and YSYEKL. CDR3 in amino acids: CASSQVGSPYEQYF. The CDR3 DNA follows: TGCGCCAGCAGCCAAGTGGGGTCCCCGTATGAGCAGTACTTC.

The rearrangement uses TRBV9 and TRBJ2-1, with 11 bases matching TRBD2. The length of the CDR3 is 15 residues. Looked up from germline, CDR1 is SGDLS and CDR2 is YYNGEE. J was trimmed by 6 bases and V by 3 bases; bases with no gene match: 5. The CDR3 nucleotides are TGTGCCAGCAGCGCCCGACTAGCGGGACCCAATGAGCAGTTCTTC. Amino acid sequence: CASSARLAGPNEQFF.

The chain recombines TRBV19 with TRBJ1-6; the D is unclear. Trimming took off 3 bases at V and 2 bases at J, with 5 bases between the two ends. The V gene's germline CDR1 is LNHDA and CDR2 SQIVND (reference sequence). CDR3 length: 14 residues. The CDR3 sequence: CASSIGAYNSPLHF. Written as DNA, the CDR3 is TGTGCCAGTAGTATTGGTGCCTATAATTCACCCCTCCACTTT.

The chain couples TRBV7-9 to TRBJ1-1, with TRBD1 matching over 8 bases. J gave up 1 base and V 4 bases, and 8 bases lay outside the gene matches. Germline V gene data show CDR1 as SEHNR and CDR2 as FQNEAQ (reference sequence). CDR3 size: 16 residues. The CDR3 DNA follows: TGTGCCAGCAGCTCGACAGGGGAAGGTGGGAACACTGAAGCTTTCTTT. Amino acid sequence: CASSSTGEGGNTEAFF.